Sequencing of this T cell receptor beta chain was carried out in a study of identical twins. This clonotype was seen many times. TCRdb called the 5' RACE reads again in MiXCR, with one record for every CDR3 protein. The sample contains about 700,000 distinct CDR3 sequences, roughly 6.2% of which appear only once. Everyone who gave samples was a healthy Caucasian. Sequenced material: naive T cells sorted from blood. The clonotype comes from a man aged 18 to 30 in good health.

CDR3 residues: CSARVREGRSYNEQFF. CDR3 DNA sequence: TGCAGTGCTAGAGTAAGAGAGGGCCGCTCCTACAATGAGCAGTTCTTC. The rearrangement joins TRBV20-1 to TRBJ2-1, with D tentatively TRBD2 (5 bases). Trimming pared 1 base from V and 0 bases from J, leaving 13 bases between. This CDR3 is 16 amino acids long. Per the germline V gene, CDR1 is DFQATT and CDR2 is SNEGSKA (reference sequence).